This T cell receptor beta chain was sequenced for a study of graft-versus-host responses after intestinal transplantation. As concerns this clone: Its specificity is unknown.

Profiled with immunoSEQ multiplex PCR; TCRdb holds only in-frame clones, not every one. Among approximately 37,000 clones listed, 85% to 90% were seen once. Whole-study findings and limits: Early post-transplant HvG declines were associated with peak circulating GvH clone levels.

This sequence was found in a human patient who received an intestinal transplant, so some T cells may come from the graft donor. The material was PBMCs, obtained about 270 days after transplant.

For the CDR3, the DNA is TGCGCCAGCAGCCAATCGGGCTACGAGCAGTACTTC. Its translation: CASSQSGYEQYF. The chain joins TRBV4-1 to TRBJ2-7; D is uncertain. V dropped 2 bases and J dropped 3 bases, with 5 bases sitting between them. Germline CDR1 is MGHRA and CDR2 is YSYEKL. The CDR3 sequence is 12 residues long.